The rows below give T cell receptor beta chains drawn from one sample of a study of T cell changes during pregnancy in multiple sclerosis. Produced via immunoSEQ multiplex PCR; TCRdb's table is partial and in-frame only. The sample lists tens of thousands of clones, approximately 91% occurring once. The material sequenced was peripheral blood, taken in the third trimester of pregnancy. The receptors were sampled from a female donor with multiple sclerosis, enrolled in a pregnancy study. CDR3s include the opening cysteine and the closing phenylalanine or tryptophan. The order of the fields is clone size, J gene, D gene, V gene, CDR3 protein, CDR3 DNA. D genes are given only for firm matches. Clone sizes are given selectively: once, few, many, or a class where the clone is expanded.

- | TRBJ2-3 | - | TRBV6-5 | CASTLAGATDTQYF | TGTGCCAGCACCCTCGCAGGGGCCACAGATACGCAGTATTTT
few | TRBJ1-1 | - | TRBV27 | CASSLGQNTEAFF | TGTGCCAGCAGTTTAGGACAGAACACTGAAGCTTTCTTT
- | TRBJ2-2 | - | TRBV2 | CASSSGFITGELFF | TGTGCCAGCAGTTCGGGGTTTATCACCGGGGAGCTGTTTTTT
- | TRBJ2-1 | - | TRBV5-4 | CASSLNSDRYRFF | TGTGCCAGCAGCTTGAATTCCGACAGATATCGGTTCTTC
- | TRBJ2-1 | - | TRBV28 | CASSPRSLLQFF | TGTGCCAGCAGCCCTAGATCGCTGCTGCAGTTCTTC
- | TRBJ1-2 | - | TRBV11-2 | CASSMNGAPMSGYTF | TGTGCCAGCAGCATGAATGGGGCCCCCATGAGTGGCTACACCTTC
- | TRBJ1-5 | - | TRBV7-8 | CASSSAARHSNQPQHF | TGTGCCAGCAGCTCAGCCGCGCGGCATAGCAATCAGCCCCAGCATTTT
- | TRBJ1-4 | - | TRBV5-4 | CASSPTGTREEKLFF | TGTGCCAGCAGCCCAACCGGGACTCGGGAAGAAAAACTGTTTTTT
- | TRBJ2-1 | - | TRBV5-5 | CASSFEGVSYNEQFF | TGTGCCAGCAGCTTTGAAGGGGTCTCCTACAATGAGCAGTTCTTC
- | TRBJ1-1 | TRBD1 | TRBV29-1 | CSGQGDSNTEAFF | TGCAGCGGACAGGGGGATTCGAACACTGAAGCTTTCTTT
- | TRBJ1-2 | - | TRBV2 | CASSPGKGTHPNYGYTF | TGTGCCAGCAGCCCCGGGAAGGGCACCCATCCTAACTATGGCTACACCTTC
- | TRBJ1-1 | - | TRBV5-1 | CASSLEQDTEAFF | TGCGCCAGCAGCTTGGAACAGGACACTGAAGCTTTCTTT
- | TRBJ2-5 | TRBD1 | TRBV9 | CASSPGLGDRAGETQYF | TGTGCCAGCAGCCCGGGTCTTGGGGACAGGGCCGGAGAGACCCAGTACTTC
- | TRBJ2-5 | - | TRBV18 | CASSPGTEETQYF | TGTGCCAGCTCACCGGGCACAGAAGAGACCCAGTACTTC
- | TRBJ2-3 | TRBD2 | TRBV5-6 | CASSLTGLAWSRDTQYF | TGTGCCAGCAGCCTTACGGGACTAGCGTGGTCTAGAGATACGCAGTATTTT
- | TRBJ2-1 | TRBD2 | TRBV28 | CASSLVAGGNEQFF | TGTGCCAGCAGTTTAGTAGCGGGGGGGAATGAGCAGTTCTTC
- | TRBJ2-1 | - | TRBV18 | CASSPPLDWNNEQFF | TGTGCCAGCTCACCACCCCTGGACTGGAACAATGAGCAGTTCTTC
- | TRBJ1-1 | TRBD1 | TRBV27 | CASSPGQGTNTEAFF | TGTGCCAGCAGTCCGGGACAGGGGACGAACACTGAAGCTTTCTTT
- | TRBJ2-2 | TRBD1 | TRBV11-3 | CASSQQGAGELFF | TGTGCCAGCAGCCAACAGGGGGCCGGGGAGCTGTTTTTT
- | TRBJ1-4 | - | TRBV6-1 | CASNFKGMREKLFF | TGTGCCAGCAACTTTAAGGGGATGAGAGAAAAACTGTTTTTT
- | TRBJ2-2 | TRBD1 | TRBV6-1 | CASTDREGAFGELFF | TGTGCCAGCACCGACCGTGAGGGGGCATTCGGGGAGCTGTTTTTT
- | TRBJ1-2 | TRBD1 | TRBV13 | CASSSDRGYGYTF | TGTGCCAGCAGCTCCGACAGGGGCTATGGCTACACCTTC
- | TRBJ2-2 | TRBD2 | TRBV5-1 | CASSFGAGGPGGELFF | TGCGCCAGCAGCTTTGGAGCGGGGGGTCCGGGCGGGGAGCTGTTTTTT
- | TRBJ2-6 | TRBD1 | TRBV7-2 | CASAGDRGTGANVLTF | TGTGCCAGCGCGGGGGACAGGGGAACTGGGGCCAACGTCCTGACTTTC
once | TRBJ2-5 | - | TRBV28 | CASMATTPGETQYF | TGTGCCTCAATGGCGACTACCCCCGGAGAGACCCAGTACTTC
- | TRBJ1-3 | TRBD1 | TRBV28 | CASSRQTGLLNTIYF | TGTGCCAGCAGTCGACAGACAGGGCTTCTGAACACCATATATTTT
once | TRBJ2-3 | - | TRBV7-2 | CASSSRYSTDTQYF | TGTGCCAGCAGCTCTCGCTACTCCACAGATACGCAGTATTTT
- | TRBJ1-1 | TRBD1 | TRBV19 | CASSPRTGRDTEAFF | TGTGCCAGTAGCCCCCGGACAGGGCGGGACACTGAAGCTTTCTTT
once | TRBJ1-4 | - | TRBV27 | CASSLGDEKLFF | TGTGCCAGCAGTTTAGGAGATGAAAAACTGTTTTTT
once | TRBJ1-1 | - | TRBV6-5 | CASSYRGWAFF | TGTGCCAGCAGTTACAGAGGGTGGGCTTTCTTT
once | TRBJ2-7 | TRBD1 | TRBV5-1 | CASSLGGTTVYEQYF | TGCGCCAGCAGCTTAGGGGGCACCACCGTCTACGAGCAGTACTTC
- | TRBJ2-2 | - | TRBV7-9 | CASSFYAGELFF | TGTGCCAGCAGCTTCTATGCCGGGGAGCTGTTTTTT
- | TRBJ2-3 | TRBD2 | TRBV6-1 | CASRGLATDTQYF | TGTGCCAGCAGGGGACTAGCGACAGATACGCAGTATTTT
- | TRBJ2-7 | - | TRBV7-8 | CASSLAFLSSHEQYF | TGTGCCAGCAGCTTAGCATTCCTTTCTAGTCACGAGCAGTACTTC
- | TRBJ1-1 | - | TRBV5-6 | CASSRELGGDMNTEAFF | TGTGCCAGCAGCCGAGAGTTAGGTGGGGACATGAACACTGAAGCTTTCTTT
once | TRBJ2-7 | - | TRBV30 | CAWNTRTAGYEQYF | TGTGCCTGGAATACTCGGACAGCCGGATACGAGCAGTACTTC
- | TRBJ2-5 | TRBD1 | TRBV7-2 | CASSLYRGRQETQYF | TGTGCCAGCAGCTTATACAGGGGGCGGCAAGAGACCCAGTACTTC
- | TRBJ1-1 | - | TRBV7-2 | CASSLDWTAEAFF | TGTGCCAGCAGCTTAGATTGGACAGCAGAGGCTTTCTTT
once | TRBJ1-4 | - | TRBV5-1 | CASRSGVGNEKLFF | TGCGCCAGCAGATCGGGGGTCGGTAATGAAAAACTGTTTTTT
once | TRBJ1-1 | - | TRBV2 | CASQGWRAEAFF | TGTGCCAGTCAGGGTTGGCGTGCTGAAGCTTTCTTT
- | TRBJ1-2 | TRBD1 | TRBV18 | CASSIPGTAGYTF | TGTGCCAGCTCCATACCGGGGACAGCTGGCTACACCTTC
- | TRBJ1-1 | - | TRBV2 | CASSEYRARTEAFF | TGTGCCAGCAGTGAATACAGGGCCAGAACTGAAGCTTTCTTT
- | TRBJ2-6 | TRBD1 | TRBV28 | CASSYRGRGSGANVLTF | TGTGCCAGCAGTTACAGGGGGCGCGGATCTGGGGCCAACGTCCTGACTTTC
- | TRBJ2-2 | - | TRBV6-5 | CASSYNPENTGELFF | TGTGCCAGCAGTTACAATCCAGAAAACACCGGGGAGCTGTTTTTT